The 11 T cell receptor beta chains reported below all come from one sample, sequenced in a study of CD8 T cells in Susac syndrome. The authors reverse transcribed roughly 0.5 to 1 ug RNA with random hexamers. Each CDR3 protein gets one entry after TCRdb re-called the immunoSEQ multiplex PCR reads with MiXCR. Among about 180,000 distinct CDR3 sequences, more than 90% were seen once, and the ten largest hold 0.093%. The sequencing sample was made of CD4+ T cells from PBMCs. The receptors shown here come from a human donor with multiple sclerosis.

The CDR3 region has the DNA TGCAGTGCGTACTCCGGGACCTGGACCGGGGAGCTGTTTTTT. Encoded protein: CSAYSGTWTGELFF. The rearrangement joins TRBV20-1 to TRBJ2-2; D possibly matches TRBD1 or TRBD2 (5 bases each). From germline, CDR1 is DFQATT and CDR2 SNEGSKA (reference sequence). There are 14 residues in the CDR3. Trimming left V 6 bases short and J 5 bases short, with 16 bases between.

The J gene is TRBJ1-2, the V gene TRBV29-1; D gene ambiguous. CDR1 and CDR2 from the germline V gene are SQVTM and ANQGSEA. Trimming stripped 4 bases from V and 9 bases from J, with 15 bases between. The CDR3 is made up of 12 amino acids. The CDR3 is CSVGGRTSSYTF. In DNA form, the CDR3 reads TGCAGCGTTGGTGGACGGACGTCTAGCTACACCTTC.

The chain uses TRBV6-1 and TRBJ2-1; a weak D match, TRBD2 (6 bases). Between the trimmed V and J ends, which lost 3 bases and 7 bases, there was a span of 16 bases. The germline V gene has CDR1 MNHNS and CDR2 SASEGT. The CDR3 extends over 15 amino acids. Here the CDR3 reads CASSEGTGEMNEQFF. CDR3 DNA: TGTGCCAGCAGTGAGGGGACGGGGGAAATGAATGAGCAGTTCTTC.

The chain is built from TRBV11-2 and TRBJ2-5; maybe TRBD2 (6 bases). The V gene lost 5 bases and the J gene lost 4 bases, with 20 bases spanning the gap. The CDR3 has 16 amino acids. Germline-derived CDR1 and CDR2 are SGHAT and FQNNGV. CDR3 sequence reads: CASSGSGSGGIETQYF. The CDR3 bases are TGTGCCAGCAGCGGCTCCGGGAGCGGCGGAATAGAGACCCAGTACTTC.

The CDR3 DNA reads as TGTGCCACCAGTTCTCTACGGGAGACCCAGTACTTC. It translates to CATSSLRETQYF. The genes are TRBV15 and TRBJ2-5; D gene ambiguous. Germline values: CDR1 LNHNV, CDR2 YYDKDF (reference sequence). V shed 6 bases and J shed 5 bases, with 10 bases lying between them. CDR3 length: 12 residues. The whole variable domain, remainder taken from reference TRBV15 and TRBJ2-5, is DAMVIQNPRYQVTQFGKPVTLSCSQTLNHNVMYWYQQKSSQAPKLLFHYYDKDFNNEADTPDNFQSRRPNTSFCFLDIRSPGLGDTAMYLCATSSLRETQYFGPGTRLLVL.

The chain carries TRBV7-9 and TRBJ1-4, with 9 bases that match TRBD1. The CDR3 consists of 14 residues. Per germline, CDR1 SEHNR and CDR2 FQNEAQ (reference sequence). The ends lost 8 bases at V and 10 bases at J; junction bases unmatched: 11. The CDR3 DNA is TGTGCCAGCGCGGGGACAGGGCAGGAGAGAAAACTGTTTTTT. This gives the protein CASAGTGQERKLFF.

This chain uses TRBV7-6 with TRBJ1-2, with D perhaps TRBD1 (5 bases). The V and J ends lost 5 bases and 4 bases respectively, with 23 bases between them. There are 17 residues in the CDR3. Germline-derived CDR1 and CDR2 are SGHVS and FNYEAQ. For the CDR3, the DNA is TGTGCCAGCAGCCCTCGGACGTCGGCGGCAGGGACCTATGGCTACACCTTC. Translated, it gives CASSPRTSAAGTYGYTF.

CDR3 residues: CSVGTGSGYTF. The CDR3 DNA reads as TGCAGCGTCGGAACGGGCTCTGGCTACACCTTC. The chain links TRBV29-1 to TRBJ1-2; D is ambiguous. The germline V gene encodes CDR1 SQVTM and CDR2 ANQGSEA. The CDR3 has 11 amino acids. V lost 6 bases to trimming and J lost 7 bases, with 12 bases between them. The entire variable domain, with the rest obtained from reference TRBV29-1 and TRBJ1-2, is as follows: SAVISQKPSRDICQRGTSLTIQCQVDSQVTMMFWYRQQPGQSLTLIATANQGSEATYESGFVIDKFPISRPNLTFSTLTVSNMSPEDSSIYLCSVGTGSGYTFGSGTRLTVV.

This chain links TRBV20-1 with TRBJ2-3; D remains unclear. Germline lookup yields CDR1 DFQATT and CDR2 SNEGSKA (reference sequence). CDR3 length equals 13 residues. V was cut by 2 bases and J by 0 bases, with 6 bases left in between. The CDR3 region is CSARPPSTDTQYF. CDR3 in DNA: TGCAGTGCTAGACCCCCAAGCACAGATACGCAGTATTTT.

This chain links TRBV5-4 with TRBJ2-2, with 8 bases that match TRBD2. The ends lost 2 bases at V and 5 bases at J; junction bases unmatched: 11. The CDR3 covers 17 residues. Per the germline V gene, CDR1 is SGHNT and CDR2 is YYREEE (reference sequence). The CDR3: CASSLEIAGRGTGELFF. The CDR3 DNA reads as TGTGCCAGCAGCTTAGAAATAGCGGGGCGAGGAACCGGGGAGCTGTTTTTT.

V is TRBV11-3 and J is TRBJ2-1; D is tentatively TRBD1 or TRBD2 (5 bases each). Trimming removed 7 bases from V and 10 bases from J, with 17 bases in between. This CDR3 region has 13 residues. CDR1 is SGHNT, CDR2 YENEEA, per germline. The CDR3, as DNA: TGTGCCAGCAATGGGCAGCAGGGAGAAGAGCAGTTCTTC. This sequence encodes CASNGQQGEEQFF.